These T cell receptor beta chains were read from a single sample in a study of T-cell memory formation after mild COVID-19. TCRdb passed the 5' RACE reads through MiXCR, listing each CDR3 protein once. This table holds around 430,000 distinct CDR3 sequences, about 17% found once. Sequences were obtained from PBMCs or a T cell subset sorted from them (not recorded which). The receptor source for this set is a man aged 18-30 years who had mild COVID-19 (a few samples of this study predate the infection). Cell type and time point are not known. CDR3s include the opening cysteine and the closing phenylalanine or tryptophan. A D gene is named only where the DNA matches it firmly. Clone size is not always given. Where it is, it says once, few, many or a class for expanded clones.

J	size	V	D	CDR3	DNA
TRBJ2-3	.	TRBV30	.	CAWSGGVWPDTQYF	TGTGCCTGGAGCGGAGGGGTCTGGCCAGATACGCAGTATTTT
TRBJ2-1	.	TRBV20-1	TRBD2	CSAREGGGPDEQFF	TGCAGTGCTAGAGAGGGCGGGGGGCCTGATGAGCAGTTCTTC
TRBJ2-7	.	TRBV7-9	.	CASRWMGEQYF	TGTGCCAGCAGATGGATGGGGGAGCAGTACTTC
TRBJ2-1	few	TRBV5-6	TRBD2	CASGNSGGFSYNEQFF	TGTGCCAGCGGGAATAGCGGGGGGTTCTCCTACAATGAGCAGTTCTTC
TRBJ2-7	few	TRBV2	.	CASLRADSYEQYF	TGTGCCAGCCTGAGGGCAGACTCCTACGAGCAGTACTTC
TRBJ1-5	.	TRBV4-1	TRBD1	CASSRGQGGSNQPQHF	TGCGCCAGCAGCCGAGGACAGGGTGGGAGCAATCAGCCCCAGCATTTT
TRBJ2-2	many	TRBV7-3	.	CASSVLPNTGELFF	TGTGCCAGCAGCGTCCTGCCTAACACCGGGGAGCTGTTTTTT
TRBJ2-1	few	TRBV7-9	.	CASSLGWQGRDEQFF	TGTGCCAGCAGCTTAGGATGGCAGGGGAGGGATGAGCAGTTCTTC
TRBJ2-2	.	TRBV23-1	.	CASTSRQVPSNTGELFF	TGCGCCAGCACCTCACGGCAGGTACCATCGAACACCGGGGAGCTGTTTTTT
TRBJ2-3	.	TRBV7-2	.	CASSLLGRHTQYF	TGTGCCAGCAGCTTACTCGGGCGGCATACGCAGTATTTT
TRBJ2-6	many	TRBV3-1	.	CASSQGTASGANVLTF	TGTGCCAGCAGCCAAGGGACAGCTTCTGGGGCCAACGTCCTGACTTTC
TRBJ2-2	few	TRBV7-9	.	CASSLRQTEGGELFF	TGTGCCAGCAGCTTAAGACAGACAGAGGGCGGGGAGCTGTTTTTT
TRBJ2-5	few	TRBV12-3/TRBV12-4	.	CASSHVRAETQYF	TGTGCCAGCAGCCACGTCAGGGCAGAGACCCAGTACTTC
TRBJ2-7	.	TRBV6-6	.	CASSYVIYEQYF	TGTGCCAGCAGTTACGTGATCTACGAGCAGTACTTC
TRBJ1-4	few	TRBV7-9	.	CASSSGTPVKELFF	TGTGCCAGCAGCTCAGGGACACCGGTAAAAGAACTGTTTTTT
TRBJ2-5	many	TRBV7-9	.	CASSRDVEETQYF	TGTGCCAGCAGCCGGGACGTAGAAGAGACCCAGTACTTC
TRBJ2-3	.	TRBV12-3/TRBV12-4	.	CASSLVGAQYF	TGTGCCAGCAGTTTAGTTGGGGCGCAGTATTTT
TRBJ2-3	few	TRBV25-1	.	CARRTLGGDTQYF	TGTGCCAGGAGGACCCTAGGGGGAGATACGCAGTATTTT
TRBJ2-7	.	TRBV12-3/TRBV12-4	.	CASSYGSSRTEQYF	TGTGCCAGCAGTTATGGTTCATCGCGGACCGAGCAGTACTTC
TRBJ1-4	.	TRBV4-3	.	CASSQDAGENEKLFF	TGCGCCAGCAGCCAAGATGCGGGCGAGAATGAAAAACTGTTTTTT
TRBJ1-1	many	TRBV6-1	TRBD1	CASSEALGQGANTEAFF	TGTGCCAGCAGTGAAGCGCTGGGACAGGGGGCCAACACTGAAGCTTTCTTT
TRBJ1-1	.	TRBV12-3/TRBV12-4	.	CASKRKRGVTEAFF	TGTGCCAGCAAACGGAAAAGGGGCGTCACTGAAGCTTTCTTT
TRBJ2-5	.	TRBV25-1	.	CASSEEGFTGKTQYF	TGTGCCAGCAGTGAAGAAGGATTTACGGGAAAGACCCAGTACTTC
TRBJ2-5	.	TRBV2	.	CASSVQGPRETQYF	TGTGCCAGCAGTGTACAGGGTCCTAGGGAGACCCAGTACTTC
TRBJ1-2	few	TRBV19	TRBD1	CASSIPGTGYYGYTF	TGTGCCAGTAGTATCCCAGGGACAGGCTACTATGGCTACACCTTC
TRBJ2-5	.	TRBV9	TRBD2	CASSVAGGYETQYF	TGTGCCAGCAGCGTGGCGGGGGGCTATGAGACCCAGTACTTC
TRBJ2-1	many	TRBV20-1	TRBD2	CSVPNIAGGAYNEQFF	TGCAGTGTGCCAAATATAGCGGGGGGCGCCTACAATGAGCAGTTCTTC
TRBJ2-1	few	TRBV30	.	CAWSVQRSSYNEQFF	TGTGCCTGGAGTGTACAGAGGAGCTCCTACAATGAGCAGTTCTTC
TRBJ2-1	.	TRBV9	.	CASSPRTGSNEQFF	TGTGCCAGCAGCCCCCGAACGGGGTCGAATGAGCAGTTCTTC
TRBJ1-5	.	TRBV12-3/TRBV12-4	.	CASNHQGPNQPQHF	TGTGCCAGCAATCACCAGGGGCCCAATCAGCCCCAGCATTTT
TRBJ2-4	.	TRBV12-3/TRBV12-4	.	CASSPSRGGKNIQYF	TGTGCCAGCAGTCCTAGCAGGGGGGGCAAAAACATTCAGTACTTC
TRBJ1-1	.	TRBV27	.	CASKKGFLNTEAFF	TGTGCCAGCAAGAAGGGCTTTTTGAACACTGAAGCTTTCTTT
TRBJ1-2	few	TRBV25-1	TRBD1	CASSDPGQGNYGYTF	TGTGCCAGCAGTGATCCGGGACAGGGGAACTATGGCTACACCTTC
TRBJ1-5	many	TRBV6-5	.	CASSYGQGRQPQHF	TGTGCCAGCAGTTACGGGCAGGGGCGGCAGCCCCAGCATTTT
TRBJ1-2	few	TRBV6-1	.	CASSEGPRVGYGYTF	TGTGCCAGCAGTGAAGGCCCGAGGGTCGGCTATGGCTACACCTTC
TRBJ1-1	few	TRBV5-6	.	CASSLVGYGTAAHTEAFF	TGTGCCAGCAGCTTGGTAGGTTACGGGACGGCTGCCCACACTGAAGCTTTCTTT
TRBJ2-2	.	TRBV12-3/TRBV12-4	.	CASRRRQVTGELFF	TGTGCCAGCAGAAGACGACAGGTCACCGGGGAGCTGTTTTTT